The 24 T cell receptor beta chains in this list originate from one sample, sequenced in a study of cytomegalovirus exposure and HLA in healthy donors. The PCR was carried out with 60 Vbeta primers and 13 Jbeta primers. Assay used: immunoSEQ multiplex PCR; TCRdb lists only in-frame clones, some missing. In all, the sample yields 100,000 to 150,000 clones. The sample consisted of PBMCs. Every receptor here comes from a man aged 40-49 years in good health and CMV-seronegative.

The V gene is TRBV18, the J gene TRBJ2-7; the D gene is possibly TRBD1 (6 bases). The germline CDR1 and CDR2 sequences are KGHSH and LQKENI. Trimming removed 3 bases at V and 6 bases at J, with 15 bases between. The CDR3 loop spans 14 amino acids. In DNA form, the CDR3 reads TGTGCCAGCTCACCGATTGGGGGCAGCCTCGAGCAGTACTTC. Protein: CASSPIGGSLEQYF.

The chain employs TRBV2 and TRBJ2-3; the match to TRBD2 covers 14 bases. V dropped 6 bases and J dropped 2; count of bases not matched to a gene: 4. Germline CDR1 reads SNHLY; CDR2 reads FYNNEI. The CDR3 is 16 amino acids. The CDR3 reads CASSRGLAGATDTQYF. The CDR3 DNA reads as TGTGCCAGCAGCCGGGGACTAGCGGGAGCCACAGATACGCAGTATTTT.

The chain links TRBV6-1 to TRBJ1-1; 7 positions match TRBD1. This CDR3 comprises 16 residues. J was trimmed by 11 bases and V by 2 bases; bases with no gene match: 17. Germline lookup yields CDR1 MNHNS and CDR2 SASEGT. The chain's CDR3 is CASSESPRGTAAGAFF. DNA of the CDR3: TGTGCCAGCAGTGAAAGTCCTAGGGGGACAGCGGCCGGGGCTTTCTTT.

This chain's CDR3 is CASSLGQIDTDTQYF. The DNA of the CDR3 is TGCGCCAGCAGCTTGGGACAGATCGACACAGATACGCAGTATTTT. J is TRBJ2-3 and V is TRBV5-1; the D gene is possibly TRBD1 (5 bases). Germline-derived CDR1 and CDR2 are SGHRS and YFSETQ. The CDR3 covers 15 residues. The V end lost 0 bases, the J end lost 2 bases, and 10 bases lay between the germline ends. The variable domain in full, with the rest retrieved from reference TRBV5-1 and TRBJ2-3, is KAGVTQTPRYLIKTRGQQVTLSCSPISGHRSVSWYQQTPGQGLQFLFEYFSETQRNKGNFPGRFSGRQFSNSRSEMNVSTLELGDSALYLCASSLGQIDTDTQYFGPGTRLTVL.

The chain couples TRBV5-1 to TRBJ2-5, with 8 bases lining up with TRBD2. Per germline, CDR1 SGHRS and CDR2 YFSETQ. This CDR3 is built from 14 residues. V lost 2 bases and J lost 5; bases outside the gene matches: 5. The CDR3: CASSFFSGGETQYF. The CDR3 coding sequence is TGCGCCAGCAGCTTTTTTTCGGGGGGGGAGACCCAGTACTTC. Full variable domain (outside the CDR3, taken from reference TRBV5-1 and TRBJ2-5): KAGVTQTPRYLIKTRGQQVTLSCSPISGHRSVSWYQQTPGQGLQFLFEYFSETQRNKGNFPGRFSGRQFSNSRSEMNVSTLELGDSALYLCASSFFSGGETQYFGPGTRLLVL.

This rearrangement joins TRBV29-1 to TRBJ2-7; no clear D. In germline, CDR1 is SQVTM, CDR2 ANQGSEA. V shed 7 bases and J shed 7 bases, with 14 bases lying between them. The CDR3 extends over 11 amino acids. In nucleotides, the CDR3 is TGCAGCGCCCTGACTCCCCCGGAGCAGTACTTC. Its protein is CSALTPPEQYF.

V usage is TRBV5-6 and J usage is TRBJ2-7; no reliable D call. Germline lookup yields CDR1 SGHDT and CDR2 YYEEEE. Between the trimmed V and J ends, which lost 5 bases and 1 base, there was a span of 19 bases. The CDR3 is 16 residues long. The CDR3 nucleotides are TGTGCCAGCAGGAAGAAAAGACTCGTTCTTTCCTACGAGCAGTACTTC. Residues: CASRKKRLVLSYEQYF.

The rearrangement uses TRBV7-2 and TRBJ2-1; TRBD2 agrees at 10 bases. The CDR3 loop spans 19 amino acids. CDR1 SGHTA and CDR2 FQGNSA come from the germline V gene. Losses at the gene ends were 5 bases for V and 6 bases for J; bases not matched to a gene: 19. The CDR3 loop reads CASSREVAGGWALGNEQFF. In nucleotides, the CDR3 is TGTGCCAGCAGCAGAGAGGTAGCGGGAGGTTGGGCCCTTGGCAATGAGCAGTTCTTC.

The chain combines TRBV30 with TRBJ1-4, with 7 positions matching TRBD1. The CDR3 spans 11 residues. CDR1 is GTSNPN and CDR2 is SVGIG in the germline V gene (reference sequence). V was pared by 5 bases and J by 6 bases, with 0 bases of the junction left unmatched. This CDR3 is CAWGTDEKLFF. In nucleotides, the CDR3 is TGTGCCTGGGGGACAGATGAAAAACTGTTTTTT.

This chain connects TRBV19 to TRBJ1-1; 8 positions match TRBD1. After removal of 9 bases from V and 1 base from J, the junction contained 7 bases not matched to a gene. The CDR3 contains 14 residues. The germline CDR1 and CDR2 sequences are LNHDA and SQIVND (reference sequence). In DNA, the CDR3 is TGTGCCAGCAACAACAGGGGGAAGAACACTGAAGCTTTCTTT. Translated: CASNNRGKNTEAFF.

The chain employs TRBV18 and TRBJ2-7, with D tentatively TRBD1 (6 bases). This CDR3 has 18 amino acids. Germline values: CDR1 KGHSH, CDR2 LQKENI. V was pared by 3 bases and J by 2 bases, with 23 bases between. Here the CDR3 reads CASSPGQISGSVPYEQYF. CDR3 sequence (DNA): TGTGCCAGCTCACCTGGACAGATCTCGGGGTCCGTTCCCTACGAGCAGTACTTC.

The V call is TRBV28, the J call TRBJ2-1, with 10 nucleotides matching TRBD2. V lost 2 bases to trimming and J lost 6 bases; unmatched junction nucleotides: 22. The CDR3 covers 21 residues. Germline assignment: CDR1 MDHEN and CDR2 SYDVKM. CDR3 sequence reads: CASSLNPDALALAGDSNEQFF. The CDR3 bases are TGTGCCAGCAGTTTAAACCCCGACGCGCTAGCTCTAGCGGGAGACTCCAATGAGCAGTTCTTC.

The chain combines TRBV5-1 with TRBJ2-5; TRBD2 matches 12 bases. Germline V lookup: CDR1 SGHRS, CDR2 YFSETQ. The CDR3 has 15 residues. The junction had 4 bases not matched to a gene; V was cut back by 3 bases and J by 4 bases. In DNA form, the CDR3 reads TGCGCCAGCAGCTGGGAACTAGCGGGAGGAGAGACCCAGTACTTC. Translated, it gives CASSWELAGGETQYF.

This chain joins TRBV28 and TRBJ2-3, with TRBD2 matching over 14 bases. After removal of 8 bases from V and 11 bases from J, the junction contained 24 bases not matched to a gene. The CDR3 totals 19 residues. Germline V lookup: CDR1 MDHEN, CDR2 SYDVKM. This CDR3 is CASSIPGLAGGSRRDEQYF. The CDR3 DNA sequence: TGTGCCAGCTCCATCCCCGGACTAGCGGGAGGCTCGCGGCGGGATGAGCAGTATTTT.

The chain uses TRBV2 and TRBJ1-5; 7 bases align to TRBD1. CDR3 size: 15 residues. In germline, CDR1 is SNHLY, CDR2 FYNNEI. V gave up 1 base and J gave up 5 bases; unmatched junction bases: 5. Written as DNA, the CDR3 is TGTGCCAGCAGTGAAGAACAGGGGAAGTATCAGCCCCAGCATTTT. This encodes CASSEEQGKYQPQHF.

The chain carries TRBV5-1 and TRBJ2-1; TRBD1 matches at 8 bases. The CDR3 extends over 14 amino acids. The V gene end was trimmed by 4 bases and the J gene end by 4 bases; junction bases not matched to a gene: 4. Germline assignment: CDR1 SGHRS and CDR2 YFSETQ. Written as DNA, the CDR3 is TGCGCCAGCAGCAGGGGACAGGATTACAATGAGCAGTTCTTC. Amino acid sequence: CASSRGQDYNEQFF.

This chain uses TRBV6-5 with TRBJ2-1, with 9 bases fitting TRBD1. With V trimmed by 7 bases and J by 4 bases, 8 bases remained unmatched. The CDR3 runs 15 residues. Germline V lookup: CDR1 MNHEY, CDR2 SVGAGI. The CDR3: CASIAGTGYYNEQFF. The CDR3 region has the DNA TGTGCCAGCATTGCCGGGACAGGGTATTACAATGAGCAGTTCTTC.

The CDR3 here is CASSKYGYEQYF. As DNA, the CDR3 is TGTGCCAGCAGTAAATACGGCTACGAGCAGTACTTC. This chain connects TRBV6-5 to TRBJ2-7, with unresolved D. This CDR3 has 12 amino acids. CDR1 is MNHEY and CDR2 is SVGAGI in the germline V gene. Trimming stripped 5 bases from V and 3 bases from J, with 8 bases between.

The gene calls are TRBV11-3 and TRBJ2-1, with 10 nucleotides matching TRBD2. Trimming took 5 bases from V and 5 from J; bases not matched to a gene: 6. Germline values: CDR1 SGHNT, CDR2 YENEEA. The CDR3 is made up of 15 amino acids. CDR3 sequence reads: CASSKRTSGDNEQFF. As DNA, the CDR3 is TGTGCCAGCAGCAAACGGACTAGCGGTGACAATGAGCAGTTCTTC. Together with reference TRBV11-3 and TRBJ2-1, the CDR3 gives the full variable domain: EAGVVQSPRYKIIEKKQPVAFWCNPISGHNTLYWYLQNLGQGPELLIRYENEEAVDDSQLPKDRFSAERLKGVDSTLKIQPAELGDSAVYLCASSKRTSGDNEQFFGPGTRLTVL.

The genes are TRBV5-1 and TRBJ2-5; no definite D call. Germline-derived CDR1 and CDR2 are SGHRS and YFSETQ. V was shortened by 0 bases and J by 3 bases, with 6 bases between the two germline ends. CDR3 length: 13 residues. The CDR3 here is CASSLVGEETQYF. For the CDR3, the DNA is TGCGCCAGCAGCTTGGTTGGAGAAGAGACCCAGTACTTC.

The chain joins TRBV13 to TRBJ2-7; 12 bases are a match to TRBD2. CDR3 length: 15 residues. The germline V gene encodes CDR1 PRHDT and CDR2 FYEKMQ (reference sequence). The junction had 5 bases not matched to a gene; V was cut back by 4 bases and J by 4 bases. The CDR3 reads CASSSMTSGSYEQYF. The CDR3 bases are TGTGCCAGCAGCTCGATGACTAGCGGGAGTTACGAGCAGTACTTC.

The chain has TRBV2 and TRBJ1-2; TRBD1 matches 9 bases. The junction had 6 bases not matched to a gene; V was cut back by 6 bases and J by 7 bases. Germline V gene data show CDR1 as SNHLY and CDR2 as FYNNEI. This CDR3 is 13 amino acids long. The CDR3 here is CASRRTGAGGYTF. CDR3 nucleotide sequence: TGTGCCAGCAGAAGGACAGGGGCGGGTGGCTACACCTTC. The full variable domain, completed using reference TRBV2 and TRBJ1-2, is EPEVTQTPSHQVTQMGQEVILRCVPISNHLYFYWYRQILGQKVEFLVSFYNNEISEKSEIFDDQFSVERPDGSNFTLKIRSTKLEDSAMYFCASRRTGAGGYTFGSGTRLTVV.

The rearrangement joins TRBV10-3 to TRBJ1-2; 9 positions agree with TRBD1. Trimming removed 3 bases from V and 7 bases from J; junction bases left unmatched: 9. Germline CDR1 reads ENHRY; CDR2 reads SYGVKD. This CDR3 has 15 residues. CDR3 sequence reads: CAISDRGQGSSGYTF. The CDR3 DNA reads as TGTGCCATCAGTGATAGGGGACAGGGAAGCAGTGGCTACACCTTC.

The gene calls are TRBV5-4 and TRBJ2-5, with 10 bases matching TRBD2. The better agreement between TRBJ2-7 and the DNA end casts doubt on the J call. Germline values: CDR1 SGHNT, CDR2 YYREEE (reference sequence). CDR3 length: 15 residues. CDR3 coding DNA: TGTGCCAGCAGCGTCAAAGCGGGAGGGCCGGTCGAGCAGTACTTC. The encoded protein is CASSVKAGGPVEQYF.